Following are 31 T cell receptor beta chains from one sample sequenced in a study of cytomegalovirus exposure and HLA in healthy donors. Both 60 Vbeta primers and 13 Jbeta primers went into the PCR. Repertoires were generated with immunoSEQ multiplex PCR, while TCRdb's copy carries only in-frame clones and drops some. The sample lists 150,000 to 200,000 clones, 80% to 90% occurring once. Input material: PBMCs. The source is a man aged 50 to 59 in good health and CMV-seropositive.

DNA of the CDR3: TGTGCCAGCAGCTTTGACCCTACAGGGTCCCACGAGCAGTACTTC. It encodes CASSFDPTGSHEQYF. The chain links TRBV5-4 to TRBJ2-5; possible D gene TRBD1, 6 bases. The closer fit of TRBJ2-7 to the DNA end suggests the J call may be wrong. The germline V gene encodes CDR1 SGHNT and CDR2 YYREEE (reference sequence). The CDR3 has 15 residues.

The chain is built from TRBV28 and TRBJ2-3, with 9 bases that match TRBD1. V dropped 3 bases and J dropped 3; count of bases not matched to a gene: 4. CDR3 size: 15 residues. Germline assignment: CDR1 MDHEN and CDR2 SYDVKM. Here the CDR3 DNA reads TGTGCCAGCAGTTTGCCCGGGACAGGGACAGATACGCAGTATTTT. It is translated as CASSLPGTGTDTQYF.

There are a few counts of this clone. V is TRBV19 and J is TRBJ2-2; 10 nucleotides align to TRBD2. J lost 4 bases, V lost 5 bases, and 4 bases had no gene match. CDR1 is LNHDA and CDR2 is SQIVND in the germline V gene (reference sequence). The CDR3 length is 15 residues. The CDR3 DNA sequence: TGTGCCAGTAGTCCCCGGACTAGCGGCACCGGGGAGCTGTTTTTT. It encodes CASSPRTSGTGELFF.

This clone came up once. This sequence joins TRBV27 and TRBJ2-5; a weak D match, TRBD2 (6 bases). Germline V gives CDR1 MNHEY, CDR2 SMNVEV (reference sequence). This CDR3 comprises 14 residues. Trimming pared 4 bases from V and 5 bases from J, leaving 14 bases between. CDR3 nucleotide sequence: TGTGCCAGCAGTTGGACACTCCGGGGGGAGACCCAGTACTTC. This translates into CASSWTLRGETQYF.

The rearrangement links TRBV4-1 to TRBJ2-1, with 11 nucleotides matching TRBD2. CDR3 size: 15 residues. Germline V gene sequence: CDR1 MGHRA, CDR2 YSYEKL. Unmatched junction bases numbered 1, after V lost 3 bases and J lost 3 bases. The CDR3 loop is CASSHSGGGYNEQFF. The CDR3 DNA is TGCGCCAGCAGCCATAGCGGGGGGGGCTACAATGAGCAGTTCTTC.

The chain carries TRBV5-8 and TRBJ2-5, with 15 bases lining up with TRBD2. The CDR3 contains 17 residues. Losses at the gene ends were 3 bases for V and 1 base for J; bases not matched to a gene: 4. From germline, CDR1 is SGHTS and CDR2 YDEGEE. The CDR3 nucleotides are TGTGCCAGCAGCTCCGGACTAGCGGGGGGGACCCAAGAGACCCAGTACTTC. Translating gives CASSSGLAGGTQETQYF.

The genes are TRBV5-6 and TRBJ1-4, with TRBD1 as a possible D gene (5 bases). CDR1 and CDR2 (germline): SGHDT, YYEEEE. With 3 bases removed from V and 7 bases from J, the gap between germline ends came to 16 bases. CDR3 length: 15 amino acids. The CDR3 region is CASSSWGGYGEKLFF. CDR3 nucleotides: TGTGCCAGCAGCTCCTGGGGGGGATACGGTGAAAAACTGTTTTTT.

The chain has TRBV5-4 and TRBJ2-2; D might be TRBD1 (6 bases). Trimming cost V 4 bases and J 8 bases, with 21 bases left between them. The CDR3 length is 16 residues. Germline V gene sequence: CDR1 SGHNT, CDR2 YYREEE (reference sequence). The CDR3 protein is CASSDRFGMERGELFF. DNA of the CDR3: TGTGCCAGCAGCGACAGGTTCGGCATGGAAAGGGGGGAGCTGTTTTTT.

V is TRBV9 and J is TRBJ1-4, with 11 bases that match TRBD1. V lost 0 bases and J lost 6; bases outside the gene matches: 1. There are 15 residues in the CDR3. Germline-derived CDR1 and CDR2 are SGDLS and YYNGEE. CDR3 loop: CASSVGTGGYEKLFF. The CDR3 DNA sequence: TGTGCCAGCAGCGTAGGGACAGGGGGCTATGAAAAACTGTTTTTT.

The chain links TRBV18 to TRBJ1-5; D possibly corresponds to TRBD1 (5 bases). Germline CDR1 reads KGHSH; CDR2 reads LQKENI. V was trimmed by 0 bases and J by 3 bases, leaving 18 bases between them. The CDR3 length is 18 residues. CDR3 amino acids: CASSPPDWGSTNNQPQHF. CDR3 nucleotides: TGTGCCAGCTCACCACCGGATTGGGGCTCCACTAACAATCAGCCCCAGCATTTT.

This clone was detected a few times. The CDR3 sequence is CASSLEVDQPQHF. The CDR3 DNA is TGTGCCAGCAGCTTAGAAGTAGATCAGCCCCAGCATTTT. The rearrangement joins TRBV7-9 to TRBJ1-5; the D is unclear. Germline-derived CDR1 and CDR2 are SEHNR and FQNEAQ (reference sequence). The germline V and J ends were trimmed by 1 base and 5 bases, with 6 bases remaining between them. CDR3 length: 13 residues. The variable domain in full, with the rest retrieved from reference TRBV7-9 and TRBJ1-5, is DTGVSQNPRHKITKRGQNVTFRCDPISEHNRLYWYRQTLGQGPEFLTYFQNEAQLEKSRLLSDRFSAERPKGSFSTLEIQRTEQGDSAMYLCASSLEVDQPQHFGDGTRLSIL.

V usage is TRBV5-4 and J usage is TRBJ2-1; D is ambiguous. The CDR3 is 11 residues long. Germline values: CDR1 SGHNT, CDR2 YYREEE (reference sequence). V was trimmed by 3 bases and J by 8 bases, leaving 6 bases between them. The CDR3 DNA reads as TGTGCCAGCAGCTCTTCGGATGAGCAGTTCTTC. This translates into CASSSSDEQFF. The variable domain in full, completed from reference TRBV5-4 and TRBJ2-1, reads ETGVTQSPTHLIKTRGQQVTLRCSSQSGHNTVSWYQQALGQGPQFIFQYYREEENGRGNFPPRFSGLQFPNYSSELNVNALELDDSALYLCASSSSDEQFFGPGTRLTVL.

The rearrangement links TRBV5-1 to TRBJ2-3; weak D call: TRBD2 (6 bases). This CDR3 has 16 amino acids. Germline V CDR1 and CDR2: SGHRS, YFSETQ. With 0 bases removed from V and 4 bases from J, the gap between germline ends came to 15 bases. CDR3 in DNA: TGCGCCAGCAGCTTGGAAGGGAGGCGGGGAGCAGATACGCAGTATTTT. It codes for CASSLEGRRGADTQYF.

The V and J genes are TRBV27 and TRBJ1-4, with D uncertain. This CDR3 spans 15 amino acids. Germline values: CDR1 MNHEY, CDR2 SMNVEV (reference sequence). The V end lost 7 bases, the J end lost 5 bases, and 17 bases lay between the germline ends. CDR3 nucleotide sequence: TGTGCCAGCACGTCCGCAGCGAATAGCAATGAAAAACTGTTTTTT. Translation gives CASTSAANSNEKLFF.

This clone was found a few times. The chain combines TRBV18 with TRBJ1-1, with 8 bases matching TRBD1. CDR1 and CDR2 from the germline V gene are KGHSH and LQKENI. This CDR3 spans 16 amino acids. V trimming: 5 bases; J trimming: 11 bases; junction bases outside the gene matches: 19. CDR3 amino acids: CASSVRRTGTEIKAFF. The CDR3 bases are TGTGCCAGCTCAGTCAGACGGACAGGGACTGAAATCAAGGCTTTCTTT.

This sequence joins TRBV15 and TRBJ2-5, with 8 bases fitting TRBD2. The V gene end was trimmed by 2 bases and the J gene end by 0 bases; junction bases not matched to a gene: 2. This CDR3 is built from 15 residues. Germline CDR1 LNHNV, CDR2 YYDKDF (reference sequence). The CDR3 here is CATSRRGGYQETQYF. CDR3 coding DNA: TGTGCCACCAGCAGACGCGGGGGGTACCAAGAGACCCAGTACTTC. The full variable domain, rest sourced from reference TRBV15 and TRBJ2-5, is DAMVIQNPRYQVTQFGKPVTLSCSQTLNHNVMYWYQQKSSQAPKLLFHYYDKDFNNEADTPDNFQSRRPNTSFCFLDIRSPGLGDTAMYLCATSRRGGYQETQYFGPGTRLLVL.

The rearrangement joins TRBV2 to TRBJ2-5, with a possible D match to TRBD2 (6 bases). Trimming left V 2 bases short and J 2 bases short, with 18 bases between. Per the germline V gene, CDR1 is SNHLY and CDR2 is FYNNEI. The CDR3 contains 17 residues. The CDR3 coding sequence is TGTGCCAGCAGTGAAAGTCGGGGGTCTACCAAGCAAGAGACCCAGTACTTC. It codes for CASSESRGSTKQETQYF.

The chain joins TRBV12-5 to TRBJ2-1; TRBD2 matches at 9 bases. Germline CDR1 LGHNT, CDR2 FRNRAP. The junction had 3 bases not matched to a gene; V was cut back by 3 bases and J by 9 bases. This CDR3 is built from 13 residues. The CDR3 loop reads CASGFPTSGEQFF. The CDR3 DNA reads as TGTGCTAGTGGTTTCCCGACTAGCGGTGAGCAGTTCTTC. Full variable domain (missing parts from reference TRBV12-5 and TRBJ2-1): DARVTQTPRHKVTEMGQEVTMRCQPILGHNTVFWYRQTMMQGLELLAYFRNRAPLDDSGMPKDRFSAEMPDATLATLKIQPSEPRDSAVYFCASGFPTSGEQFFGPGTRLTVL.

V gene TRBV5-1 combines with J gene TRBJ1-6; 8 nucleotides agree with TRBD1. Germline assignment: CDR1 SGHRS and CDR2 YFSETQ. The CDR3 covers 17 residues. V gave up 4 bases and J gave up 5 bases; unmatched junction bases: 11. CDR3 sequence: CASSTDQTGANNSPLHF. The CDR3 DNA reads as TGCGCCAGCAGCACCGATCAGACAGGGGCCAATAATTCACCCCTCCACTTT.

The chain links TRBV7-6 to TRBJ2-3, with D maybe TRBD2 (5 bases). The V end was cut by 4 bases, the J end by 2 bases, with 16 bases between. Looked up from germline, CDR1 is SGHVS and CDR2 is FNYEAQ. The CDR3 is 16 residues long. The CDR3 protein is CASSSRTAQLTDTQYF. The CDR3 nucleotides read TGTGCCAGCAGCTCCCGGACTGCACAACTCACAGATACGCAGTATTTT.

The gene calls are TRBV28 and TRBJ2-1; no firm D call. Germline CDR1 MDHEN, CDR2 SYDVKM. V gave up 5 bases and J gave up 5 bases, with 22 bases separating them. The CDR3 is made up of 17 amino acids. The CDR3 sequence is CASSSRLAEIANNEQFF. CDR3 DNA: TGTGCCAGCAGTAGCCGTTTAGCCGAGATCGCGAACAATGAGCAGTTCTTC.

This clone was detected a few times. The CDR3 loop reads CASSYSEDSPEAFF. CDR3 in DNA: TGTGCCAGCAGTTACTCGGAGGACAGTCCTGAAGCTTTCTTT. The chain links TRBV6-5 to TRBJ1-1; D possibly corresponds to TRBD1 (6 bases). Germline V gene data show CDR1 as MNHEY and CDR2 as SVGAGI. The CDR3 is 14 residues long. The V end was cut by 0 bases, the J end by 6 bases, with 11 bases between.

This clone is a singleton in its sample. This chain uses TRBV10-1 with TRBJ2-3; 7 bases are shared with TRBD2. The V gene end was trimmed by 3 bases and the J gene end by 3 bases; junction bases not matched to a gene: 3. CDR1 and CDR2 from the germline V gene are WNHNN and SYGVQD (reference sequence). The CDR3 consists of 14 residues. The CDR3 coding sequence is TGCGCCAGCAGTGACGGGGGGAGGACAGATACGCAGTATTTT. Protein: CASSDGGRTDTQYF.

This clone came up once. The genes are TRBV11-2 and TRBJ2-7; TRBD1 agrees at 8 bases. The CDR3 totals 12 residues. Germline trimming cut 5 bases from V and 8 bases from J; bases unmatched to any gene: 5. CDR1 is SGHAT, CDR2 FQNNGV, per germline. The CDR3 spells CASSPGQAKQYF. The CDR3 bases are TGTGCCAGCAGCCCGGGACAGGCGAAGCAGTACTTC. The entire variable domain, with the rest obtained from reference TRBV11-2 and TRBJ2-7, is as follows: EAGVAQSPRYKIIEKRQSVAFWCNPISGHATLYWYQQILGQGPKLLIQFQNNGVVDDSQLPKDRFSAERLKGVDSTLKIQPAKLEDSAVYLCASSPGQAKQYFGPGTRLTVT.

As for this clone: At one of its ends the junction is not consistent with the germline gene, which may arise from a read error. The CDR3 DNA reads as TGCGCCAGCGGCCAAGGCGGTGGGAGCAATCAGCCCCAGCATTTT. The encoded protein is CASGQGGGSNQPQHF. The rearrangement links TRBV4-1 to TRBJ1-5, with unresolved D. CDR1 and CDR2 from the germline V gene are MGHRA and YSYEKL. The CDR3 extends over 15 amino acids.

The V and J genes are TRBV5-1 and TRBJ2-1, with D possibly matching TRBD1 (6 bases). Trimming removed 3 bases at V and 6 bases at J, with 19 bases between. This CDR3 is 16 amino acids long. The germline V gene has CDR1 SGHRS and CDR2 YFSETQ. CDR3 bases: TGCGCCAGCAGCTCGTCTGTAGGACAGATATCCAATGAGCAGTTCTTC. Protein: CASSSSVGQISNEQFF.

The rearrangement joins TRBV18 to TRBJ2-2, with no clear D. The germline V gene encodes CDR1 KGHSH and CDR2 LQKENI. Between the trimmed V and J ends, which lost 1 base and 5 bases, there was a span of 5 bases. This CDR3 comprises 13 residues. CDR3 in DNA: TGTGCCAGCTCACCACGAGGAACCGGGGAGCTGTTTTTT. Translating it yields CASSPRGTGELFF.

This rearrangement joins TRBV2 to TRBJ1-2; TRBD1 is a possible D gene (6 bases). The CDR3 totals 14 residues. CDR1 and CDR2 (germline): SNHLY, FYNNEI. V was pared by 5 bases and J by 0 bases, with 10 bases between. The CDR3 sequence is CASSQGLANYGYTF. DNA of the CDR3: TGTGCCAGCAGTCAGGGGTTGGCTAACTATGGCTACACCTTC.

This CDR3 is CASSPRTGGANQPQHF. Written as DNA, the CDR3 is TGCGCCAGCAGCCCCCGGACAGGGGGTGCCAATCAGCCCCAGCATTTT. The chain has TRBV4-1 and TRBJ1-5; 10 bases are a match to TRBD1. V was pared by 4 bases and J by 3 bases, with 6 bases of the junction left unmatched. Looked up from germline, CDR1 is MGHRA and CDR2 is YSYEKL. The CDR3 is 16 amino acids.

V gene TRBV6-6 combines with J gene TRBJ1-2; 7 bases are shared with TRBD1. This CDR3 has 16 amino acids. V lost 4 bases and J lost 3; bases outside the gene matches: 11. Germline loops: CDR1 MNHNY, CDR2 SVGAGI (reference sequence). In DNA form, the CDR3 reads TGTGCCAGCAGTTCCCAACTAAATACAGGGGACTATGGCTACACCTTC. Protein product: CASSSQLNTGDYGYTF.

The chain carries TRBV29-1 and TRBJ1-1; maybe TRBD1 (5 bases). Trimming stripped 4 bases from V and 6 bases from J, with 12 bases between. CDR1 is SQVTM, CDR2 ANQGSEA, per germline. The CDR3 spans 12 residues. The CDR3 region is CSVVGGVSEAFF. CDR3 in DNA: TGCAGCGTTGTGGGAGGGGTATCTGAAGCTTTCTTT.